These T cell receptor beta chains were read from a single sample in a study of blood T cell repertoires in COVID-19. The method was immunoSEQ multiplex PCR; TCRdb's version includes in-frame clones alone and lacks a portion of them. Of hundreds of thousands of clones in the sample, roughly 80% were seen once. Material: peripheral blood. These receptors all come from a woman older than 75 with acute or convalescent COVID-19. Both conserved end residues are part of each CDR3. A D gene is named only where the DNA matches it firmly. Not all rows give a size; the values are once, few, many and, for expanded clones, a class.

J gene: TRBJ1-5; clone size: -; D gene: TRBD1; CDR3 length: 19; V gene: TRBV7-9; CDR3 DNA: TGTGCCAGCAGCGCCCTCCCTGGACAGGGGACCTTCTTAAATCAGCCCCAGCATTTT; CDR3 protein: CASSALPGQGTFLNQPQHF
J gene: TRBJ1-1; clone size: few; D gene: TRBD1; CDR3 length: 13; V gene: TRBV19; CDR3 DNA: TGTGCCAGTAGAGGACAGGGGTTCACTGAAGCTTTCTTT; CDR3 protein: CASRGQGFTEAFF
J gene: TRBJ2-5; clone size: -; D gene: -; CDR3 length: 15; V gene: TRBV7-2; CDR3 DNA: TGTGCCAGCAGCTTAGCCCGAAGCGTTGTAGAGACCCAGTACTTC; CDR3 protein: CASSLARSVVETQYF
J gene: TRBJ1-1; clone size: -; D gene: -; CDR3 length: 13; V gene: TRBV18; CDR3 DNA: TGTGCCAGCTCACTAACGGGTAACACTGAAGCTTTCTTT; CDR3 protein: CASSLTGNTEAFF
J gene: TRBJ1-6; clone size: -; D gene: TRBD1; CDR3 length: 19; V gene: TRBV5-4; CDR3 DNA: TGTGCCAGCGCTCAAGGACAGGGCTTTTCGAGCTCCTATAATTCACCCCTCCACTTT; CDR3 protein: CASAQGQGFSSSYNSPLHF
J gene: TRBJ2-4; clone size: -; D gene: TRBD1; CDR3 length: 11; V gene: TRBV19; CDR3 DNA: TGTGCCAGTAGTTTCCGGGACAGGGAGTACTTC; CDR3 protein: CASSFRDREYF
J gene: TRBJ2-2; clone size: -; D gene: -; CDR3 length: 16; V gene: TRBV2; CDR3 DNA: TGTGCCAGCAGTGTTGACATGGGTTCAAACACCGGGGAGCTGTTTTTT; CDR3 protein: CASSVDMGSNTGELFF
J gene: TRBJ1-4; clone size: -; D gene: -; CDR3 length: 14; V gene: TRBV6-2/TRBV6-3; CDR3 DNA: TGTGCCAGCAGTTACCCACAGGGAAGGGAAAAACTGTTTTTT; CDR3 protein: CASSYPQGREKLFF
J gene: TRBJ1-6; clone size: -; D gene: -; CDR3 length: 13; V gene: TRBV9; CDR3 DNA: TGTGCCAGCAGCGTGGAGGGTAGATCACCCCTCCACTTT; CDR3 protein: CASSVEGRSPLHF
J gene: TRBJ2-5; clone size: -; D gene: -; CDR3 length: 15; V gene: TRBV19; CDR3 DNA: TGTGCCAGTACCCCCCCTAAGATGGGGAGGGAGACCCAGTACTTC; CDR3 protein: CASTPPKMGRETQYF
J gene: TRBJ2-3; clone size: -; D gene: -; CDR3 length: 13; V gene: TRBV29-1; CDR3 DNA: TGCAGCGTTGTGGGCAGGGCCACAGATACGCAGTATTTT; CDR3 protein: CSVVGRATDTQYF
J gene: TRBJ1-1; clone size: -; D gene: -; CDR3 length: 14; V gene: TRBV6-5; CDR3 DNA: TGTGCCAGCAGCCACCGTAGGAGGGACACTGAAGCTTTCTTT; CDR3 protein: CASSHRRRDTEAFF
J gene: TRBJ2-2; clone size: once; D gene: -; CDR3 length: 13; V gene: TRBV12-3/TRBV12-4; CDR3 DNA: TGTGCCAGCGTGGGCCGCTACACCGGGGAGCTGTTTTTT; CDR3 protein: CASVGRYTGELFF
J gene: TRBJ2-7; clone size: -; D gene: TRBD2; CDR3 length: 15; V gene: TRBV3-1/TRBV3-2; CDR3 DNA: TGTGCCAGCAGTCGGACTAGCGGGGAGACCTACGAGCAGTACTTC; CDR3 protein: CASSRTSGETYEQYF
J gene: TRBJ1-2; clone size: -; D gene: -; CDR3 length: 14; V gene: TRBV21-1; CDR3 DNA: TGTGCCAGCAGCACCGCGGGATTAAACTATGGCTACACCTTC; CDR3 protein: CASSTAGLNYGYTF
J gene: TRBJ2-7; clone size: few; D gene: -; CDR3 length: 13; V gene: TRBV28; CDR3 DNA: TGTGCCAGCTATACGACCGACAGTTACGAGCAGTACTTC; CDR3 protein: CASYTTDSYEQYF